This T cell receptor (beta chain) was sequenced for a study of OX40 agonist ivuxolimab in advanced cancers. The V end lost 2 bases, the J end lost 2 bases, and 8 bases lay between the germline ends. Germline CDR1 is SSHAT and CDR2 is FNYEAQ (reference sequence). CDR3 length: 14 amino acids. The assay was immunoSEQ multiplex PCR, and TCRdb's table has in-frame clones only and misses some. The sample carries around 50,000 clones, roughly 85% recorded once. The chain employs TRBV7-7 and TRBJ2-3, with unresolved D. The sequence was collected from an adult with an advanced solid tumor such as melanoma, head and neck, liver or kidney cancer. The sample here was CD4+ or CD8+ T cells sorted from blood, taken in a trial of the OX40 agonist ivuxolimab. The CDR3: CASSLWGSTDTQYF. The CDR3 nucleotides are TGTGCCAGCAGCTTATGGGGATCCACAGATACGCAGTATTTT. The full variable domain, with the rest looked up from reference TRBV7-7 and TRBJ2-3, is GAGVSQSPRYKVTKRGQDVTLRCDPISSHATLYWYQQALGQGPEFLTYFNYEAQPDKSGLPSDRFSAERPEGSISTLTIQRTEQRDSAMYRCASSLWGSTDTQYFGPGTRLTVL.